What follows are 30 T cell receptor beta chains derived from one specimen sequenced in a study of T cell responses to AZD1222 COVID-19 vaccine (TCRdb year 2021). The library was built by means of the immunoSEQ multiplex PCR assay. Entries here come from immuneACCESS through TCRdb and include only in-frame sequences with V and J called. Some clones fail to appear in such tables; in the studies checked, an unresolved V gene covers under half of the shortfall, and the cause of the remainder is unknown. In all, the sample holds fewer than 100,000 clones, and about 88% of those were seen once. The biggest ten clones account for approximately 15% of the sample. What the time point label conveys for this sample: about 28 days (+/-7) after the second vaccine dose. The starting material was peripheral blood, obtained 28 days after the second AZD1222 dose. The receptor source for this set is an adult who received the AZD1222 COVID-19 vaccine.

J is TRBJ2-3 and V is TRBV10-3, with a weak D call TRBD2 (5 bases). The CDR3 length is 14 residues. Germline CDR1 is ENHRY and CDR2 is SYGVKD. V lost 7 bases and J 5 bases, leaving 16 bases between the germline ends. This chain's CDR3 is CAIKTASRGDTQYF. CDR3 nucleotide sequence: TGTGCCATCAAAACCGCTAGCCGCGGAGATACGCAGTATTTT.

The chain recombines TRBV27 with TRBJ2-3; TRBD2 matches at 8 bases. The CDR3 extends over 15 amino acids. The germline gives CDR1 MNHEY, CDR2 SMNVEV (reference sequence). J gave up 3 bases and V 6 bases, and 8 bases lay outside the gene matches. The CDR3 is CASRPGLAGTDTQYF. CDR3 coding DNA: TGTGCCAGCAGGCCCGGACTAGCCGGGACAGATACGCAGTATTTT.

The V gene is TRBV5-5, the J gene TRBJ1-1; no reliable D call. This CDR3 spans 13 amino acids. CDR1 is SGHKS and CDR2 is YYEKEE in the germline V gene (reference sequence). Trimming cost V 0 bases and J 1 base, with 4 bases left between them. The CDR3 sequence: CASSLGPNTEAFF. The CDR3 DNA follows: TGTGCCAGCAGCTTGGGGCCGAACACTGAAGCTTTCTTT.

The V call is TRBV2, the J call TRBJ1-4; D remains ambiguous. Germline V CDR1 and CDR2: SNHLY, FYNNEI. The CDR3 runs to 18 residues. With 5 bases removed from V and 0 bases from J, the gap between germline ends came to 19 bases. The CDR3 nucleotides are TGTGCCAGCAGTCTTAGGGTGATCGGGCTAGCAACTAATGAAAAACTGTTTTTT. This encodes CASSLRVIGLATNEKLFF.

The V call is TRBV6-5, the J call TRBJ1-3; D remains ambiguous. The CDR3 covers 14 residues. Germline V gives CDR1 MNHEY, CDR2 SVGAGI. V was trimmed by 10 bases and J by 0 bases, leaving 13 bases between them. The CDR3 spells CATSTGHSGNTIYF. The CDR3 DNA sequence: TGTGCCACCTCCACGGGCCACTCTGGAAACACCATATATTTT.

The chain combines TRBV6-1 with TRBJ1-5, with D maybe TRBD1 (5 bases). This CDR3 has 13 amino acids. CDR1 and CDR2 from the germline V gene are MNHNS and SASEGT. V was shortened by 3 bases and J by 5 bases, with 8 bases between the two germline ends. CDR3 residues: CASSDRAYQPQHF. The CDR3 bases are TGTGCCAGCAGTGACAGGGCTTATCAGCCCCAGCATTTT.

This clone was seen once. J is TRBJ2-1 and V is TRBV27, with 15 bases that match TRBD2. Trimming at V came to 8 bases and at J to 7 bases, leaving 3 bases not matched to a gene. The CDR3 consists of 14 residues. The germline V gene encodes CDR1 MNHEY and CDR2 SMNVEV (reference sequence). The CDR3 DNA sequence: TGTGCCAGCTTCGGGACTAGCGGGAGGAATGAGCAGTTCTTC. Its translation is CASFGTSGRNEQFF.

The rearrangement uses TRBV6-5 and TRBJ2-7; D gene ambiguous. Trimming removed 0 bases from V and 4 bases from J, with 16 bases in between. This CDR3 is 16 amino acids long. Germline V CDR1 and CDR2: MNHEY, SVGAGI. CDR3 residues: CASSYSRLQSVYEQYF. CDR3 in DNA: TGTGCCAGCAGTTACTCACGTCTCCAGTCCGTTTACGAGCAGTACTTC.

The V gene is TRBV28, the J gene TRBJ2-1; weak D call: TRBD2 (5 bases). V lost 2 bases, J lost 7 bases, and 9 bases lay in between. The germline gives CDR1 MDHEN, CDR2 SYDVKM. The CDR3 totals 13 residues. The CDR3 is CASSLRTPNEQFF. The DNA for the CDR3 is TGTGCCAGCAGTTTACGGACTCCGAATGAGCAGTTCTTC.

This sequence joins TRBV27 and TRBJ2-7; tentative D call: TRBD1 (6 bases). The CDR3 contains 13 residues. CDR1 is MNHEY and CDR2 is SMNVEV in the germline V gene (reference sequence). Trimming pared 6 bases from V and 3 bases from J, leaving 12 bases between. The CDR3 spells CASRTGTSYEQYF. In DNA, the CDR3 is TGTGCCAGCAGAACCGGGACAAGCTACGAGCAGTACTTC.

V and J are TRBV6-6 and TRBJ2-1, with D unresolved. The V end lost 5 bases, the J end lost 9 bases, and 8 bases lay between the germline ends. From germline, CDR1 is MNHNY and CDR2 SVGAGI (reference sequence). This CDR3 is 11 amino acids long. The CDR3 DNA reads as TGTGCCAGCAGTGCCCGGACTGAGCAGTTCTTC. Amino acids: CASSARTEQFF.

This chain connects TRBV2 to TRBJ1-2; maybe TRBD1 (5 bases). CDR1 is SNHLY, CDR2 FYNNEI, per germline. The CDR3 is 12 residues long. Trimming shortened V by 10 bases and J by 6 bases, and 15 bases separated the two germline ends. CDR3 sequence reads: CAIPGGGDGYTF. The CDR3, as DNA: TGTGCCATCCCCGGGGGAGGGGATGGCTACACCTTC.

The gene calls are TRBV5-1 and TRBJ2-5, with D maybe TRBD2 (6 bases). The CDR3 extends over 14 amino acids. Germline CDR1 SGHRS, CDR2 YFSETQ. The germline V and J ends were trimmed by 5 bases and 1 base, with 12 bases remaining between them. The CDR3 coding sequence is TGCGCCAGCAGATGGGCTAGCGCCCAAGAGACCCAGTACTTC. Protein sequence: CASRWASAQETQYF.

This chain links TRBV9 with TRBJ2-7; a possible D gene is TRBD1 (6 bases). The CDR3 has 16 amino acids. Germline CDR1 and CDR2: SGDLS and YYNGEE. V dropped 2 bases and J dropped 7 bases, with 22 bases sitting between them. The CDR3 DNA reads as TGTGCCAGCAGCGTGTCACCGGGGACAATCGGCGAGGAGCAGTACTTC. Its translation: CASSVSPGTIGEEQYF.

This clone has a single count. Other DNA sequences in this specimen translate into the identical CDR3. The rearrangement uses TRBV19 and TRBJ1-2; D is possibly TRBD1 (6 bases). V gave up 8 bases and J gave up 13 bases, with 20 bases separating them. Germline-derived CDR1 and CDR2 are LNHDA and SQIVND (reference sequence). This CDR3 has 12 amino acids. The CDR3 sequence: CASGLHTGSGTF. CDR3 nucleotide sequence: TGTGCCAGTGGGCTGCATACAGGGTCGGGCACCTTC.

The chain uses TRBV5-1 and TRBJ2-7; TRBD2 is a possible D gene (7 bases). The CDR3 is 15 residues long. V was clipped by 4 bases and J by 5 bases, with 19 bases between them. Germline V lookup: CDR1 SGHRS, CDR2 YFSETQ. CDR3 region: CASSVAAGASHEQYF. For the CDR3, the DNA is TGCGCCAGCAGCGTCGCGGCGGGGGCGTCCCACGAGCAGTACTTC.

About this clone itself: Other DNA sequences in this sample translate to the same CDR3. J is TRBJ1-2 and V is TRBV19; the D gene is possibly TRBD1 (6 bases). The V gene's germline CDR1 is LNHDA and CDR2 SQIVND (reference sequence). Between the trimmed V and J ends, which lost 3 bases and 5 bases, there was a span of 7 bases. The CDR3 has 12 residues. The CDR3 reads CASSIRGYGYTF. In DNA form, the CDR3 reads TGTGCCAGTAGTATCAGGGGTTATGGCTACACCTTC.

The gene calls are TRBV19 and TRBJ2-3; D is possibly TRBD1 (5 bases). The germline V and J ends were trimmed by 7 bases and 1 base, with 12 bases remaining between them. The V gene's germline CDR1 is LNHDA and CDR2 SQIVND (reference sequence). The CDR3 contains 14 residues. DNA for the CDR3: TGTGCCAGTACCCTCATAGGGGGCACAGATACGCAGTATTTT. Protein sequence: CASTLIGGTDTQYF.

The chain uses TRBV18 and TRBJ2-5; weak D call: TRBD1 (5 bases). The germline V gene encodes CDR1 KGHSH and CDR2 LQKENI. V lost 0 bases to trimming and J lost 0 bases, with 5 bases between them. This CDR3 is built from 14 residues. The CDR3 sequence is CASSPPGDQETQYF. The CDR3 DNA is TGTGCCAGCTCACCACCAGGGGACCAAGAGACCCAGTACTTC.

The chain joins TRBV18 to TRBJ2-3; 9 nucleotides match TRBD2. The CDR3 runs to 17 residues. The J segment lost 2 bases and the V segment lost 5 bases, leaving 11 bases of the junction unmatched. Germline V gene lookup returns CDR1 KGHSH and CDR2 LQKENI. The CDR3 coding sequence is TGTGCCAGCTCAAGCCTGTCTAGCGGGGCTATCACAGATACGCAGTATTTT. Translation gives CASSSLSSGAITDTQYF.

V and J are TRBV21-1 and TRBJ2-7; the DNA was not compared with TRBD1, the D call given in the table. TRBV21-1 is recorded as a pseudogene. The CDR3 totals 18 residues. Here the CDR3 reads CASSKVEYYWDSSYEQYF. CDR3 DNA: TGTGCCAGCAGCAAAGTAGAATATTATTGGGACAGCTCCTACGAGCAGTACTTC.

This clone was detected once. The chain joins TRBV3-1 (or the pseudogene TRBV3-2) to TRBJ2-7; 7 nucleotides agree with TRBD2. The CDR3 has 16 residues. J gave up 0 bases and V 4 bases, and 9 bases lay outside the gene matches. CDR1 and CDR2 (germline): LGHDT, YNNKEL (reference sequence). CDR3 in amino acids: CASSPSSGRSSYEQYF. The CDR3 DNA sequence: TGTGCCAGCAGCCCGTCTAGCGGACGAAGCTCCTACGAGCAGTACTTC.

The chain links TRBV7-2 to TRBJ2-7, with 7 bases lining up with TRBD1. Germline trimming cut 3 bases from V and 5 bases from J; bases unmatched to any gene: 4. Per germline, CDR1 SGHTA and CDR2 FQGNSA. This CDR3 comprises 13 residues. CDR3 coding DNA: TGTGCCAGCAGCTTTCAACAGGGGCACGAGCAGTACTTC. Amino acid sequence: CASSFQQGHEQYF.

The chain links TRBV6-5 to TRBJ1-1, with a weak D call TRBD1 (5 bases). Trimming cost V 4 bases and J 5 bases, with 14 bases left between them. The CDR3 is 14 residues long. Germline CDR1 MNHEY, CDR2 SVGAGI. CDR3 sequence reads: CASSSPGLRTEAFF. The CDR3 DNA is TGTGCCAGCAGTTCACCGGGACTCAGAACTGAAGCTTTCTTT.

This clone was recorded a few times. V is TRBV19 and J is TRBJ1-4; no definite D call. The ends were cut back, 8 bases at V and 8 bases at J, with 12 bases in the middle. The CDR3 extends over 12 amino acids. The germline V gene has CDR1 LNHDA and CDR2 SQIVND (reference sequence). The CDR3 sequence is CASGRAVEKLFF. As DNA, the CDR3 is TGTGCCAGTGGAAGGGCGGTAGAAAAACTGTTTTTT.

The chain combines TRBV10-3 with TRBJ1-5; the D is unclear. V was shortened by 0 bases and J by 4 bases, with 7 bases between the two germline ends. Germline CDR1 is ENHRY and CDR2 is SYGVKD. The CDR3 covers 14 residues. CDR3 bases: TGTGCCATCAGTGAGTCGCCGCTAAATCAGCCCCAGCATTTT. This codes for CAISESPLNQPQHF.

The chain is built from TRBV9 and TRBJ2-7; 9 positions match TRBD1. The germline V gene has CDR1 SGDLS and CDR2 YYNGEE. V was clipped by 3 bases and J by 6 bases; unmatched bases: 7. CDR3 length: 14 amino acids. The CDR3 DNA reads as TGTGCCAGCAGCGCTGGGACAGGGAAGGCCGAGCAGTACTTC. It codes for CASSAGTGKAEQYF.

The J gene is TRBJ2-7, the V gene TRBV7-6; D remains unclear. Trimming cost V 2 bases and J 3 bases, with 8 bases left between them. The CDR3 loop spans 13 amino acids. Germline assignment: CDR1 SGHVS and CDR2 FNYEAQ. CDR3 sequence reads: CASSLQELYEQYF. Written as DNA, the CDR3 is TGTGCCAGCAGCTTACAAGAACTCTACGAGCAGTACTTC. The full variable domain, completed using reference TRBV7-6 and TRBJ2-7, is GAGVSQSPRYKVTKRGQDVALRCDPISGHVSLYWYRQALGQGPEFLTYFNYEAQQDKSGLPNDRFSAERPEGSISTLTIQRTEQRDSAMYRCASSLQELYEQYFGPGTRLTVT.

The chain links TRBV19 to TRBJ1-1; a weak D match, TRBD1 (5 bases). CDR1 is LNHDA, CDR2 SQIVND, per germline (reference sequence). The CDR3 is 18 amino acids. V lost 4 bases to trimming and J lost 1 base, with 22 bases between them. The chain's CDR3 is CASSTLGGSAVKNTEAFF. The CDR3 coding sequence is TGTGCCAGTAGTACCCTGGGGGGTTCGGCAGTCAAGAACACTGAAGCTTTCTTT. The entire variable domain, with the rest obtained from reference TRBV19 and TRBJ1-1, is as follows: DGGITQSPKYLFRKEGQNVTLSCEQNLNHDAMYWYRQDPGQGLRLIYYSQIVNDFQKGDIAEGYSVSREKKESFPLTVTSAQKNPTAFYLCASSTLGGSAVKNTEAFFGQGTRLTVV.

This chain connects TRBV7-8 to TRBJ2-7; D is ambiguous. Trimming shortened V by 3 bases and J by 0 bases, and 15 bases separated the two germline ends. Germline V CDR1 and CDR2: SGHVS, FQNEAQ. The CDR3 spans 16 residues. For the CDR3, the DNA is TGTGCCAGCAGCTTGGGCCCGGGTCGGGCCTCCTACGAGCAGTACTTC. Its translation is CASSLGPGRASYEQYF.